Presented here are 8 T cell receptor beta chains from one specimen sequenced in a study of regulatory T cells in long-lasting Graves disease. iRepertoire HTBI primers and Arm-PCR of CDR3 regions built TCR beta libraries. TCRdb ran MiXCR on the multiplex PCR reads and lists one entry per CDR3 protein. The table shows approximately 390,000 distinct CDR3 sequences, with about 17% occurring only once. The sample's time point: newly diagnosed GD, antithyroid drugs for less than 3 months. The TCR library was made from RNA extracted from PBMCs. These data also featured in a second study, about T cells in Graves' hyperthyroidism and ophthalmopathy.

The input for sequencing was peripheral blood mononuclear cells (PBMCs), taken at new diagnosis, from a patient treated with antithyroid drugs. The receptors derive from a woman aged 18-29 years with Graves disease.

This clonotype was counted a few times. The chain employs TRBV20-1 and TRBJ2-3, with a tentative D call TRBD2 (5 bases). Trimming pared 3 bases from V and 1 base from J, leaving 11 bases between. CDR3 size: 14 residues. Per the germline V gene, CDR1 is DFQATT and CDR2 is SNEGSKA (reference sequence). This chain's CDR3 is CSARSGYRTDTQYF. The CDR3 DNA reads TGCAGTGCTAGGAGCGGATACCGCACAGATACGCAGTATTTT.

This clonotype came up a few times. The rearrangement uses TRBV10-2 and TRBJ2-3, with D perhaps TRBD1 or TRBD2 (5 bases each). Per the germline V gene, CDR1 is WSHSY and CDR2 is SAAADI. This CDR3 is built from 15 residues. The germline V and J ends were trimmed by 2 bases and 2 bases, with 11 bases remaining between them. DNA for the CDR3: TGCGCCAGCAGTGAGGGGACGGGGCACACAGATACGCAGTATTTT. It codes for CASSEGTGHTDTQYF.

The chain is built from TRBV28 and TRBJ2-3; 11 bases map to TRBD2. J lost 2 bases, V lost 6 bases, and 7 bases had no gene match. From germline, CDR1 is MDHEN and CDR2 SYDVKM. The CDR3 consists of 16 residues. The CDR3 DNA reads TGTGCCAGCAGCCACCGACTAGCGGGGCTCACAGATACGCAGTATTTT. Translated: CASSHRLAGLTDTQYF.

A note on this clonotype: A read error may be the cause here, since a much bigger clone is one base away. V and J are TRBV12-3 or TRBV12-4 and TRBJ2-3; D remains ambiguous. The CDR3 has 16 amino acids. Trimming removed 5 bases at V and 0 bases at J, with 15 bases between. The CDR3 DNA sequence: TGTGCCAGCAGTGACCTTCCAGGAACCAGCACAGATACGCAGTATTTT. As protein: CASSDLPGTSTDTQYF.

This clonotype was seen only a few times. This rearrangement joins TRBV28 to TRBJ2-1; D call uncertain. This CDR3 is 13 amino acids long. Looked up from germline, CDR1 is MDHEN and CDR2 is SYDVKM. V was clipped by 7 bases and J by 5 bases, with 12 bases between them. The CDR3 coding sequence is TGTGCCAGCACTCCCCGGGCCGACAATGAGCAGTTCTTC. It specifies CASTPRADNEQFF.

This clonotype was counted many times. This chain joins TRBV20-1 and TRBJ1-5, with 8 bases that match TRBD1. Germline loops: CDR1 DFQATT, CDR2 SNEGSKA (reference sequence). The trim removed 6 bases at V and 2 bases at J, leaving 6 bases unmatched. The CDR3 has 14 amino acids. The CDR3 nucleotides read TGCAGTGCAACAGGGGGGTCGCGCAATCAGCCCCAGCATTTT. Protein sequence: CSATGGSRNQPQHF.

The chain carries TRBV3-1 and TRBJ2-3, with D tentatively TRBD2 (5 bases). The CDR3 totals 13 residues. Germline V gene sequence: CDR1 LGHDT, CDR2 YNNKEL (reference sequence). The CDR3 region has the DNA TGTGCGGGCAGCCGGGATCCAATTGATACGCAGTATTTT. Amino acids: CAGSRDPIDTQYF.

DNA for the CDR3: TGCGCCAGCAGTGGGACAATCGCGAACACCGGGGAGCTGTTTTTT. It codes for CASSGTIANTGELFF. The chain employs TRBV5-1 and TRBJ2-2; D may be TRBD1 (6 bases). V was trimmed by 5 bases and J by 0 bases, leaving 11 bases between them. The CDR3 runs to 15 residues. Germline CDR1 SGHRS, CDR2 YFSETQ.